This T cell receptor beta chain originates from a study of spatial heterogeneity in lung cancer. The time point: sample taken at primary tumor resection. Sequencing of whole RNA from tumor, nontumor lung or frozen PBMC involved no sorting. Ten or more counts support this clonotype. One entry per CDR3 protein results from TCRdb running MiXCR on the 5' RACE reads. The sample has over 12,000 distinct CDR3 sequences; roughly 9.1% are singletons. Germline values: CDR1 SGHTA, CDR2 FQGNSA. The V gene end was trimmed by 4 bases and the J gene end by 1 base; junction bases not matched to a gene: 4. The CDR3 contains 14 residues.

The V call is TRBV7-2, the J call TRBJ2-7; TRBD1 matches at 7 bases. The sequenced sample was PBMCs, obtained at surgery. This sequence originates from a male donor with early-stage non-small cell lung cancer. CDR3 nucleotide sequence: TGTGCCAGCAGCTACGGGACAGCGTCCTACGAGCAGTACTTC. Its translation is CASSYGTASYEQYF.